The T cell receptor beta chain described here comes from a study of blood T cell repertoires in COVID-19. Using immunoSEQ multiplex PCR, the repertoire was profiled, and TCRdb retains in-frame clones only, with some absent. Among approximately 180,000 clones, more than 80% were seen once, and the ten largest hold 6.2%. V was cut by 5 bases and J by 3 bases, with 21 bases left in between. The germline V gene has CDR1 SGHKS and CDR2 YYEKEE (reference sequence). CDR3 size: 17 residues. The chain joins TRBV5-5 to TRBJ1-5, with D possibly matching TRBD1 (5 bases). This TCR was recovered from a middle-aged man who had recovered from COVID-19. Sequenced input: PBMCs or T cells enriched from blood (not recorded which). The chain's CDR3 is CASSRSSQEIHNQPQHF. The DNA for the CDR3 is TGTGCCAGCAGTCGCTCATCACAGGAGATTCACAATCAGCCCCAGCATTTT. The full variable domain, with the rest looked up from reference TRBV5-5 and TRBJ1-5, is DAGVTQSPTHLIKTRGQQVTLRCSPISGHKSVSWYQQVLGQGPQFIFQYYEKEERGRGNFPDRFSARQFPNYSSELNVNALLLGDSALYLCASSRSSQEIHNQPQHFGDGTRLSIL.